The 18 T cell receptor beta chains reported below all come from one sample, sequenced in a study of blood T cells in healthy people across ages. A second PCR of 7 to 11 cycles used a sample-barcoded 5' primer and a J-beta primer mix. TCRdb analysed the 5' RACE reads with MiXCR anew, one entry per CDR3 protein. In the table there are about 970,000 distinct CDR3 sequences, just over 50% of which are singletons. The sample was blood. The receptor source for this set is a woman in her sixties in good health.

A single count supports this clonotype. The rearrangement uses TRBV20-1 and TRBJ2-3; weak D call: TRBD2 (6 bases). The length of the CDR3 is 12 residues. V was cut by 4 bases and J by 4 bases, with 9 bases left in between. Looked up from germline, CDR1 is DFQATT and CDR2 is SNEGSKA (reference sequence). The CDR3 loop is CSAIPSADTQYF. The CDR3 DNA reads as TGCAGTGCTATCCCTAGCGCAGATACGCAGTATTTT.

The CDR3 reads CASSFAGDGEQYF. CDR3 sequence (DNA): TGTGCCAGCAGTTTCGCCGGGGATGGCGAGCAGTACTTC. The gene calls are TRBV27 and TRBJ2-7; weak D call: TRBD2 (5 bases). With 3 bases removed from V and 6 bases from J, the gap between germline ends came to 12 bases. CDR1 MNHEY and CDR2 SMNVEV come from the germline V gene (reference sequence). CDR3 length: 13 residues.

Comments on this clonotype: Being one base from a much bigger clone, this may be a read error. This chain uses TRBV10-3 with TRBJ1-6; D not certain. Germline assignment: CDR1 ENHRY and CDR2 SYGVKD. V lost 5 bases and J lost 7, with 15 bases in between. The CDR3 sequence is 15 residues long. CDR3 sequence: CAISSTWGENSPLHF. For the CDR3, the DNA is TGTGCCATCAGTAGTACTTGGGGAGAGAATTCACCCCTCCACTTT.

V usage is TRBV4-1 and J usage is TRBJ2-6, with a weak D call TRBD2 (6 bases). The V gene's germline CDR1 is MGHRA and CDR2 YSYEKL. The ends were cut back, 6 bases at V and 0 bases at J, with 15 bases in the middle. This CDR3 region has 17 residues. The CDR3 bases are TGCGCCAGCAGGTACGTCGGGAGAAGCTCTGGGGCCAACGTCCTGACTTTC. This encodes CASRYVGRSSGANVLTF.

As concerns this clonotype: The junction and the germline gene differ at one end; a read error may be behind it. The chain combines TRBV7-9 with TRBJ2-5, with TRBD1 matching 9 bases. The J call may not be correct, given that the DNA end is closer to TRBJ2-7. This CDR3 is 14 amino acids long. Germline V gene lookup returns CDR1 SEHNR and CDR2 FQNEAQ (reference sequence). CDR3 sequence (DNA): TGCGCCAGCAGCGTCTCGGGACAGGGAACCGAGCAGTACTTC. This translates into CASSVSGQGTEQYF.

This clonotype occurred a few times. The chain carries TRBV13 and TRBJ1-6, with no clear D. This CDR3 comprises 14 residues. CDR1 is PRHDT, CDR2 FYEKMQ, per germline (reference sequence). Between the trimmed V and J ends, which lost 4 bases and 5 bases, there was a span of 9 bases. DNA for the CDR3: TGTGCCAGCAGCTCCCCCCAAAATAATTCACCCCTCCACTTT. Residues: CASSSPQNNSPLHF.

V usage is TRBV6-1 and J usage is TRBJ1-5, with D unresolved. Trimming cost V 6 bases and J 2 bases, with 14 bases left between them. Germline CDR1 and CDR2: MNHNS and SASEGT. This CDR3 has 15 amino acids. The chain's CDR3 is CASSHASLGNQPQHF. The CDR3, as DNA: TGTGCCAGCAGCCACGCTAGTTTGGGCAATCAGCCCCAGCATTTT.

This clonotype occurred many times. The chain combines TRBV27 with TRBJ2-5, with TRBD1 identical over 8 bases. Looked up from germline, CDR1 is MNHEY and CDR2 is SMNVEV (reference sequence). The CDR3 is 13 amino acids. The V segment lost 3 bases and the J segment 4 bases; nucleotides outside the gene matches: 1. CDR3: CASSFGQGETQYF. The CDR3 coding sequence is TGTGCCAGCAGTTTTGGACAGGGAGAGACCCAGTACTTC.

This clonotype was seen only once. V is TRBV28 and J is TRBJ2-7; possibly TRBD1 or TRBD2 for D (6 bases each). The germline V and J ends were trimmed by 1 base and 3 bases, with 22 bases remaining between them. Germline CDR1 MDHEN, CDR2 SYDVKM. There are 18 residues in the CDR3. CDR3 residues: CASSLSATGAYPLYEQYF. CDR3 DNA: TGTGCCAGCAGTTTATCAGCGACGGGGGCCTACCCCCTCTACGAGCAGTACTTC.

The V call is TRBV2, the J call TRBJ2-7; D may be TRBD1 (6 bases). CDR1 and CDR2 from the germline V gene are SNHLY and FYNNEI. V dropped 1 base and J dropped 0 bases, with 10 bases sitting between them. The CDR3 loop spans 15 amino acids. CDR3 amino acids: CASSEGQAFSYEQYF. The CDR3 DNA follows: TGTGCCAGCAGTGAAGGACAGGCGTTCTCCTACGAGCAGTACTTC.

This clonotype was counted between two and nine times. The CDR3 is CSAVRTSGTYEQYF. The CDR3 region has the DNA TGCAGTGCTGTTAGGACTAGCGGGACCTACGAGCAGTACTTC. V and J are TRBV20-1 and TRBJ2-7, with 12 nucleotides matching TRBD2. The trim removed 5 bases at V and 2 bases at J, leaving 4 bases unmatched. The CDR3 covers 14 residues. The germline V gene has CDR1 DFQATT and CDR2 SNEGSKA (reference sequence).

V usage is TRBV18 and J usage is TRBJ2-1; unclear D gene. Trimming left V 6 bases short and J 7 bases short, with 16 bases between. CDR1 KGHSH and CDR2 LQKENI come from the germline V gene. The CDR3 is made up of 14 amino acids. As DNA, the CDR3 is TGTGCCAGCTCGCCTGGCATATTCGATAATGAGCAGTTCTTC. Translating it yields CASSPGIFDNEQFF. Variable domain in full (rest from reference TRBV18 and TRBJ2-1): NAGVMQNPRHLVRRRGQEARLRCSPMKGHSHVYWYRQLPEEGLKFMVYLQKENIIDESGMPKERFSAEFPKEGPSILRIQQVVRGDSAAYFCASSPGIFDNEQFFGPGTRLTVL.

The chain links TRBV4-3 to TRBJ1-5, with D hard to call. The CDR3 length is 13 residues. V lost 3 bases to trimming and J lost 3 bases, with 6 bases between them. Germline V lookup: CDR1 LGHNA, CDR2 YSLEER. In DNA form, the CDR3 reads TGCGCCAGCAGCCATGGCCCCAATCAGCCCCAGCATTTT. Translated: CASSHGPNQPQHF.

This clonotype was counted a few times. The CDR3 loop is CATSDPSSYNEQFF. In nucleotides, the CDR3 is TGTGCCACCAGTGATCCCAGCTCCTACAATGAGCAGTTCTTC. The chain joins TRBV24-1 to TRBJ2-1, with unresolved D. CDR3 length equals 14 residues. V gave up 3 bases and J gave up 0 bases, with 5 bases separating them. Germline V lookup: CDR1 KGHDR, CDR2 SFDVKD.

V is TRBV12-3 or TRBV12-4 and J is TRBJ2-5; perhaps D is TRBD1 or TRBD2 (5 bases each). Trimming took off 5 bases at V and 4 bases at J, with 14 bases between the two ends. The CDR3 covers 14 residues. The CDR3, as DNA: TGTGCCAGCAGTGTGGGACGGACGGGAGAGACCCAGTACTTC. It is translated as CASSVGRTGETQYF.

The chain's CDR3 is CASSRSGSYEQFF. CDR3 nucleotide sequence: TGTGCCAGCAGCAGGAGCGGGAGTTATGAGCAGTTCTTC. The rearrangement links TRBV21-1 to TRBJ2-1; the table's D call, TRBD2, has no DNA check behind it. TRBV21-1 constitutes a pseudogene. The CDR3 spans 13 residues.

The chain couples TRBV20-1 to TRBJ1-6, with a weak D call TRBD1 (6 bases). V was cut by 5 bases and J by 5 bases, with 13 bases left in between. This CDR3 region has 14 residues. Looked up from germline, CDR1 is DFQATT and CDR2 is SNEGSKA (reference sequence). The CDR3 DNA reads TGCAGTGCTGCGGAGGGGGAACATAATTCACCCCTCCACTTT. Its translation is CSAAEGEHNSPLHF.

The rearrangement links TRBV7-9 to TRBJ1-1; D gene ambiguous. The CDR3 consists of 13 residues. Germline CDR1 reads SEHNR; CDR2 reads FQNEAQ (reference sequence). V lost 5 bases and J lost 6, with 13 bases in between. For the CDR3, the DNA is TGTGCCAGCAGCATCCACCCGCGATCTGAAGCTTTCTTT. It is translated as CASSIHPRSEAFF.